A selection of T cell receptor beta chains follows, all from one sample in a study of T cell repertoires in cytomegalovirus infection. These TCRs' antigens remain unknown. TCRdb recomputed calls from the reads with MiXCR, one row per CDR3 protein. The sample shows about 360,000 distinct CDR3 sequences, about 35% of them seen only once. The starting material was cultured PBMCs, obtained from culture after CMV antigen stimulation. These receptors were obtained from a human donor in good health (CMV status not recorded). Some clones in this sample may be carry-over from other donors' samples. Both conserved end residues are part of each CDR3. Fields, in order: clone size, J gene, D gene, V gene, CDR3 protein, CDR3 DNA. D genes are given only for firm matches. Where a row states a size, it is once, few, many or the class of an expanded clone; other rows omit it.

>.|TRBJ1-4|TRBD1|TRBV7-2
CASSLALGQGTTNEKLFF
TGTGCCAGCAGCTTAGCGTTGGGACAGGGTACAACTAATGAAAAACTGTTTTTT
>.|TRBJ1-5|.|TRBV12-3/TRBV12-4
CASTAADNQPQHF
TGTGCCAGCACCGCAGCTGACAATCAGCCCCAGCATTTT
>few|TRBJ2-1|.|TRBV25-1
CASSRRDYSLYNEQFF
TGTGCCAGTTCCCGGCGGGATTACTCTTTGTACAATGAGCAGTTCTTC
>.|TRBJ2-2|.|TRBV7-9
CASSFLTAAGELFF
TGTGCCAGCAGCTTCTTAACAGCCGCCGGGGAGCTGTTTTTT
>few|TRBJ2-1|TRBD2|TRBV11-3
CASNPGLAGRSDEQFF
TGTGCCAGCAACCCGGGACTAGCGGGACGGAGCGATGAGCAGTTCTTC
>.|TRBJ2-3|.|TRBV20-1
CSARAGTTPDTQYF
TGCAGTGCTAGGGCCGGGACCACCCCAGATACGCAGTATTTT
>.|TRBJ2-1|TRBD2|TRBV7-9
CASSYGLAGVSYNEQFF
TGTGCCAGCAGCTACGGACTAGCGGGAGTGTCCTACAATGAGCAGTTCTTC
>.|TRBJ2-1|.|TRBV7-4
CASSLISGILLSHEQFF
TGTGCCAGCAGCTTGATTAGCGGCATTCTTCTCTCGCATGAGCAGTTCTTC
>many|TRBJ2-3|.|TRBV7-2
CASSLVPAVNPDTQYF
TGTGCCAGCAGCTTAGTGCCCGCGGTGAACCCAGATACGCAGTATTTT
>.|TRBJ2-7|.|TRBV7-6
CASSLAGTWEQYF
TGTGCCAGCAGCTTAGCCGGGACCTGGGAGCAGTACTTC
>.|TRBJ2-5|.|TRBV29-1
CSVDLTLVGETQYF
TGCAGCGTTGACTTAACGCTAGTTGGGGAGACCCAGTACTTC
>.|TRBJ2-7|.|TRBV27
CASSLVERVSYEQYF
TGTGCCAGCAGTTTAGTCGAGCGGGTCTCCTACGAGCAGTACTTC
>.|TRBJ1-2|.|TRBV5-1
CASSAGDGNYGYTF
TGCGCCAGCAGCGCTGGGGATGGCAACTATGGCTACACCTTC
>many|TRBJ2-2|.|TRBV12-3/TRBV12-4
CASSSGGPANTGELFF
TGTGCCAGCAGTTCCGGGGGACCGGCGAACACCGGGGAGCTGTTTTTT
>.|TRBJ2-1|.|TRBV9
CASSVSKGTHEQFF
TGTGCCAGCAGCGTATCGAAAGGGACGCATGAGCAGTTCTTC
>.|TRBJ2-1|.|TRBV12-3/TRBV12-4
CASSLFDGNEQFF
TGTGCCAGCAGTTTATTCGACGGCAATGAGCAGTTCTTC
>.|TRBJ2-3|.|TRBV12-3/TRBV12-4
CASSPRWRSTDTQYF
TGTGCCAGCAGTCCCCGGTGGAGGAGCACAGATACGCAGTATTTT
>.|TRBJ2-5|.|TRBV6-2/TRBV6-3
CASSYSMLGLQETQYF
TGTGCCAGCAGTTACTCGATGTTAGGGCTACAAGAGACCCAGTACTTC
>.|TRBJ1-1|.|TRBV2
CASSMTVRDTEAFF
TGTGCCAGCAGCATGACAGTTAGGGACACTGAAGCTTTCTTT
>few|TRBJ2-1|TRBD2|TRBV7-2
CASSSRTSGKYNEQFF
TGTGCCAGCAGCTCCCGGACTAGCGGGAAATACAATGAGCAGTTCTTC
>.|TRBJ2-7|.|TRBV10-2
CASSQDRGRSGAVGYEQYF
TGCGCCAGCAGCCAAGACAGGGGACGGAGCGGGGCGGTGGGCTACGAGCAGTACTTC
>many|TRBJ2-1|TRBD2|TRBV4-1
CASSQVDMGLASYNEQFF
TGCGCCAGCAGCCAAGTAGATATGGGACTAGCGTCTTACAATGAGCAGTTCTTC
>.|TRBJ2-5|TRBD1|TRBV6-5
CASSYSRQGLGETQYF
TGTGCCAGCAGTTACTCGAGACAGGGATTGGGAGAGACCCAGTACTTC
>.|TRBJ1-2|.|TRBV28
CASSPGARGYGYTF
TGTGCCAGCAGCCCCGGGGCCCGGGGCTATGGCTACACCTTC